Listed here are 28 T cell receptor beta chains from one sample, sequenced in a study of cytomegalovirus exposure and HLA in healthy donors. Primers for the PCR totalled 60 Vbeta and 13 Jbeta. Assay: immunoSEQ multiplex PCR; the TCRdb copy retains only in-frame clones and omits some. The table has 100,000 to 120,000 clones, around 83% seen once; the top ten hold 2.5% to 3%. Sequenced input: PBMCs. These receptors all come from a woman aged 55-70 years in good health and CMV-seropositive.

V usage is TRBV6-6 and J usage is TRBJ2-2, with 11 bases identical to TRBD2. V shed 6 bases and J 0 bases; nucleotides not matched to a gene: 0. Germline V gene data show CDR1 as MNHNY and CDR2 as SVGAGI (reference sequence). CDR3 size: 15 residues. CDR3 loop: CASRLAGANTGELFF. CDR3 DNA: TGTGCCAGCAGACTAGCGGGGGCGAACACCGGGGAGCTGTTTTTT.

This clone has just a few counts. The rearrangement links TRBV30 to TRBJ1-1, with a possible D match to TRBD1 (5 bases). The V and J ends lost 2 bases and 2 bases respectively, with 6 bases between them. Germline CDR1 GTSNPN, CDR2 SVGIG (reference sequence). The CDR3 is 12 amino acids. The CDR3 region has the DNA TGTGCCTGGAGTTGGGGCAACACTGAAGCTTTCTTT. As protein: CAWSWGNTEAFF.

The chain links TRBV6-5 to TRBJ1-2; TRBD1 aligns across 7 bases. Germline-derived CDR1 and CDR2 are MNHEY and SVGAGI. Trimming at V came to 3 bases and at J to 6 bases, leaving 10 bases not matched to a gene. The CDR3 extends over 15 amino acids. Here the CDR3 reads CASSYSGRQGDGYTF. The CDR3 coding sequence is TGTGCCAGCAGTTATTCGGGGCGACAGGGCGATGGCTACACCTTC.

J is TRBJ2-7 and V is TRBV6-5, with 7 bases matching TRBD2. J lost 4 bases, V lost 2 bases, and 8 bases had no gene match. Germline lookup yields CDR1 MNHEY and CDR2 SVGAGI. This CDR3 contains 15 residues. CDR3 sequence: CASSYTLGLGYEQYF. The CDR3 DNA sequence: TGTGCCAGCAGTTACACCCTAGGACTAGGGTACGAGCAGTACTTC.

In DNA, the CDR3 is TGCGCCAGCGGACTTAAAGACACTGAAGCTTTCTTT. This codes for CASGLKDTEAFF. V and J are TRBV5-1 and TRBJ1-1; no clear D gene. CDR1 is SGHRS, CDR2 YFSETQ, per germline. This CDR3 region has 12 residues. V was trimmed by 7 bases and J by 3 bases, leaving 10 bases between them.

This clone was seen a handful of times. The rearrangement joins TRBV5-1 to TRBJ1-1, with a weak D call TRBD1 (6 bases). Germline V gives CDR1 SGHRS, CDR2 YFSETQ. The CDR3 covers 16 residues. V lost 2 bases, J lost 2 bases, and 16 bases lay in between. The CDR3 DNA reads as TGCGCCAGCAGCTTATCGGACAGACAGTACAACACTGAAGCTTTCTTT. Its protein product is CASSLSDRQYNTEAFF.

For the CDR3, the DNA is TGTGCCAGTAGTATAGAGCCGACAGGCCGTTCTTTCTACGAGCAGTACTTC. Its translation: CASSIEPTGRSFYEQYF. J is TRBJ2-7 and V is TRBV19, with D perhaps matching TRBD1 (6 bases). Deletions cut 0 bases from V and 3 bases from J, with 18 bases between. This CDR3 comprises 17 residues. Looked up from germline, CDR1 is LNHDA and CDR2 is SQIVND (reference sequence).

About this clone itself: A junction boundary mismatches the germline segment, possibly from a read error. The CDR3 spells CASREAGGDYGYTF. In nucleotides, the CDR3 is TGTGCCAGCAGGGAAGCAGGGGGCGACTATGGCTACACCTTC. The chain uses TRBV6-1 and TRBJ1-2; 8 bases match TRBD1. The length of the CDR3 is 14 residues. Germline V gene data show CDR1 as MNHNS and CDR2 as SASEGT.

This clone was seen more than once but under ten times. The chain has TRBV9 and TRBJ2-7; 7 positions match TRBD2. This CDR3 spans 15 amino acids. The germline gives CDR1 SGDLS, CDR2 YYNGEE. V shed 5 bases, J shed 5 bases, and the junction held 13 bases outside the gene matches. CDR3 DNA: TGTGCCAGCAGTTCTAATGACTGGGGGGGTCACGAGCAGTACTTC. Protein: CASSSNDWGGHEQYF.

The V and J genes are TRBV5-1 and TRBJ2-2; 7 bases align to TRBD2. The germline V gene has CDR1 SGHRS and CDR2 YFSETQ. J was trimmed by 6 bases and V by 2 bases; bases with no gene match: 4. The CDR3 has 14 amino acids. CDR3 loop: CASSLGREAGELFF. DNA of the CDR3: TGCGCCAGCAGCTTAGGGAGGGAGGCCGGGGAGCTGTTTTTT.

This clone was recorded a few times. V gene TRBV13 combines with J gene TRBJ2-1; 8 bases match TRBD2. The V gene's germline CDR1 is PRHDT and CDR2 FYEKMQ (reference sequence). The CDR3 totals 18 residues. V gave up 4 bases and J gave up 4 bases; unmatched junction bases: 15. CDR3 bases: TGTGCCAGCAGCTCGAAGAGTGGGAGGCTAGCGGGTTACAATGAGCAGTTCTTC. Its translation: CASSSKSGRLAGYNEQFF.

The chain is built from TRBV28 and TRBJ1-2, with 7 bases matching TRBD1. Germline V gene sequence: CDR1 MDHEN, CDR2 SYDVKM. This CDR3 has 18 residues. The V segment lost 2 bases and the J segment 7 bases; nucleotides outside the gene matches: 19. CDR3 in DNA: TGTGCCAGCAGTTTAGTTTTGACCGGGACAGCTGATTCGGGTGGCTACACCTTC. Encoded protein: CASSLVLTGTADSGGYTF.

In this sample, this clone turned up many times. The chain couples TRBV2 to TRBJ2-3; D remains ambiguous. Germline CDR1 is SNHLY and CDR2 is FYNNEI. V lost 3 bases and J 2 bases, leaving 6 bases between the germline ends. CDR3 length: 13 amino acids. CDR3 sequence (DNA): TGTGCCAGCAGTGAGCGGTACACAGATACGCAGTATTTT. Protein: CASSERYTDTQYF.

The chain uses TRBV9 and TRBJ2-7; TRBD2 matches 7 bases. Germline CDR1 and CDR2: SGDLS and YYNGEE. The CDR3 consists of 15 residues. The trim removed 0 bases at V and 2 bases at J, leaving 5 bases unmatched. The CDR3 is CASSVGERETYEQYF. The CDR3 nucleotides are TGTGCCAGCAGCGTAGGAGAGCGGGAAACCTACGAGCAGTACTTC.

The CDR3 spells CASSPVAGTYNEQFF. The CDR3 nucleotides read TGTGCCAGCAGTCCCGTAGCGGGCACCTACAATGAGCAGTTCTTC. This chain joins TRBV6-5 and TRBJ2-1, with TRBD2 matching over 7 bases. J lost 2 bases, V lost 5 bases, and 6 bases had no gene match. The CDR3 is made up of 15 amino acids. Germline V lookup: CDR1 MNHEY, CDR2 SVGAGI.

This rearrangement joins TRBV5-5 to TRBJ2-7; TRBD1 aligns across 7 bases. After removal of 5 bases from V and 0 bases from J, the junction contained 14 bases not matched to a gene. The CDR3 consists of 17 residues. Germline V gene sequence: CDR1 SGHKS, CDR2 YYEKEE (reference sequence). CDR3 loop: CASRVRDSSLSSYEQYF. CDR3 nucleotides: TGTGCCAGCAGGGTTCGGGACAGTTCCTTAAGCTCCTACGAGCAGTACTTC.

This clone was found a few times. CDR3 sequence reads: CASSPRLEVGTEAFF. As DNA, the CDR3 is TGTGCCAGCTCCCCGCGTTTGGAGGTTGGCACTGAAGCTTTCTTT. J is TRBJ1-1 and V is TRBV18; no clear D gene. This CDR3 is 15 amino acids long. V was pared by 6 bases and J by 4 bases, with 18 bases between. Germline loops: CDR1 KGHSH, CDR2 LQKENI.

In its sample, this clone was seen once. The chain carries TRBV9 and TRBJ2-5; D ambiguous. V lost 4 bases to trimming and J lost 0 bases, with 7 bases between them. Germline values: CDR1 SGDLS, CDR2 YYNGEE. This CDR3 comprises 13 residues. In nucleotides, the CDR3 is TGTGCCAGCAGCTCCCCGTACCAAGAGACCCAGTACTTC. Protein: CASSSPYQETQYF.

The chain links TRBV4-1 to TRBJ2-1; a possible D gene is TRBD2 (6 bases). This CDR3 spans 18 amino acids. Per the germline V gene, CDR1 is MGHRA and CDR2 is YSYEKL. V was pared by 1 base and J by 3 bases, with 19 bases between. This CDR3 is CASSQVPSTSPDYNEQFF. For the CDR3, the DNA is TGCGCCAGCAGCCAAGTCCCGTCAACTAGCCCGGACTACAATGAGCAGTTCTTC.

V usage is TRBV7-9 and J usage is TRBJ2-6, with D maybe TRBD1 (6 bases). Per germline, CDR1 SEHNR and CDR2 FQNEAQ (reference sequence). Between the trimmed V and J ends, which lost 6 bases and 3 bases, there was a span of 24 bases. The CDR3 length is 19 residues. The CDR3 spells CASSIGPGARSFGANVLTF. CDR3 nucleotide sequence: TGTGCCAGCAGTATAGGCCCAGGGGCGCGTTCTTTTGGGGCCAACGTCCTGACTTTC.

The chain couples TRBV28 to TRBJ1-2, with a tentative D call TRBD1 (5 bases). Trimming cost V 2 bases and J 6 bases, with 16 bases left between them. CDR1 is MDHEN and CDR2 is SYDVKM in the germline V gene. The CDR3 is 15 residues long. CDR3 protein: CASSLPQGQVNGYTF. Here the CDR3 DNA reads TGTGCCAGCAGTTTACCCCAGGGCCAGGTGAATGGCTACACCTTC.

The V gene is TRBV11-2, the J gene TRBJ2-1, with 10 bases that match TRBD2. V dropped 6 bases and J dropped 2; count of bases not matched to a gene: 4. This CDR3 contains 15 residues. Per germline, CDR1 SGHAT and CDR2 FQNNGV. The CDR3 sequence: CASRVAGGAYNEQFF. The DNA for the CDR3 is TGTGCCAGCAGAGTAGCGGGAGGCGCCTACAATGAGCAGTTCTTC.

The rearrangement joins TRBV9 to TRBJ2-1; 12 nucleotides agree with TRBD2. V dropped 3 bases and J dropped 9; count of bases not matched to a gene: 7. In germline, CDR1 is SGDLS, CDR2 YYNGEE. The CDR3 sequence is 15 residues long. The CDR3 sequence is CASSGRTSGIGEQFF. Written as DNA, the CDR3 is TGTGCCAGCAGCGGCCGGACTAGCGGGATTGGTGAGCAGTTCTTC.

The rearrangement uses TRBV30 and TRBJ1-5; D unresolved. V lost 0 bases to trimming and J lost 1 base, with 4 bases between them. Germline V gene lookup returns CDR1 GTSNPN and CDR2 SVGIG (reference sequence). The CDR3 has 13 residues. The CDR3 here is CAWSVRSNQPQHF. CDR3 nucleotide sequence: TGTGCCTGGAGTGTACGGAGCAATCAGCCCCAGCATTTT.

Only one count was recorded for this clone. This rearrangement joins TRBV29-1 to TRBJ1-3; 7 positions agree with TRBD1. The CDR3 is made up of 15 amino acids. In germline, CDR1 is SQVTM, CDR2 ANQGSEA. V shed 4 bases, J shed 0 bases, and the junction held 6 bases outside the gene matches. The CDR3 bases are TGCAGCGTTGGACAGGGCCCAGACTCTGGAAACACCATATATTTT. As protein: CSVGQGPDSGNTIYF.

The chain links TRBV4-1 to TRBJ1-2, with 8 bases identical to TRBD1. The CDR3 length is 15 residues. Germline values: CDR1 MGHRA, CDR2 YSYEKL. The junction had 7 bases not matched to a gene; V was cut back by 0 bases and J by 7 bases. CDR3 sequence (DNA): TGCGCCAGCAGCCAAGAACCCCAGGGGGCGGGTGGCTACACCTTC. This encodes CASSQEPQGAGGYTF.

This clone showed up just once. The germline gene is not matched at one end of the junction; a read error may be the cause. J is TRBJ2-1 and V is TRBV15, with 8 positions matching TRBD2. The CDR3 is made up of 13 amino acids. Germline CDR1 LNHNV, CDR2 YYDKDF (reference sequence). The CDR3, as DNA: TGTGCCACCAGCAGAGATTGGGGGACTAGTCGGCTCTTC. As protein: CATSRDWGTSRLF.

The V call is TRBV18, the J call TRBJ2-7; 15 bases match TRBD2. V was pared by 6 bases and J by 0 bases, with 15 bases of the junction left unmatched. The germline CDR1 and CDR2 sequences are KGHSH and LQKENI. The CDR3 sequence is 20 residues long. The CDR3 spells CASSLNVGLAGGRFSYEQYF. In DNA, the CDR3 is TGTGCCAGCTCCCTCAACGTCGGACTAGCGGGAGGGAGGTTCTCCTACGAGCAGTACTTC.